The 4 T cell receptor beta chains below come from one sample, sequenced in a study of shared clonotypes between healthy human individuals. Sequenced by immunoSEQ multiplex PCR; TCRdb stores in-frame clones only, minus some. This sample has 2,500,000 or so clones, with less than 95% found just once. The sample taken for sequencing was naive CD4+ T cells from PBMCs. Subset of the sample: CD45RA+ positively selected. All receptors derive from a man between 18 and 29 years old in good health. Some clones in this sample may be carry-over from other donors' samples.

Regarding this clone: Other DNA sequences in this specimen translate into the identical CDR3. The CDR3, as DNA: TGTGCCAGCAGCTTGACAGGGGGGAACACTGAAGCTTTCTTT. It codes for CASSLTGGNTEAFF. The J gene is TRBJ1-1, the V gene TRBV5-5; 8 bases fit TRBD1. V lost 1 base, J lost 1 base, and 0 bases stayed unmatched. The CDR3 loop spans 14 amino acids. Germline V lookup: CDR1 SGHKS, CDR2 YYEKEE (reference sequence).

The CDR3 coding sequence is TGCGCCAGCAGCCAAACCGGGACTACCGCCTACGAGCAGTACTTC. Translated: CASSQTGTTAYEQYF. The chain couples TRBV4-1 to TRBJ2-5, with 7 bases aligning to TRBD2. The end of the DNA aligns better with TRBJ2-7, so the J call may be wrong. The CDR3 consists of 15 residues. Germline CDR1 and CDR2: MGHRA and YSYEKL.

The chain joins TRBV6-6 to TRBJ2-1; 9 bases line up with TRBD1. Germline V gives CDR1 MNHNY, CDR2 SVGAGI (reference sequence). With V trimmed by 6 bases and J by 6 bases, 9 bases remained unmatched. The CDR3 has 15 residues. The chain's CDR3 is CASRTSGTGSNEQFF. In DNA, the CDR3 is TGTGCCAGCAGAACCAGTGGGACAGGGAGCAATGAGCAGTTCTTC.

This clone was picked up one time. The chain recombines TRBV2 with TRBJ1-2; D possibly corresponds to TRBD1 (5 bases). Germline-derived CDR1 and CDR2 are SNHLY and FYNNEI. Trimming pared 1 base from V and 4 bases from J, leaving 10 bases between. The CDR3 loop spans 14 amino acids. CDR3 sequence (DNA): TGTGCCAGCAGTGAAGGGGGCACCTCCTATGGCTACACCTTC. Its protein product is CASSEGGTSYGYTF. The full variable domain, with the rest looked up from reference TRBV2 and TRBJ1-2, is EPEVTQTPSHQVTQMGQEVILRCVPISNHLYFYWYRQILGQKVEFLVSFYNNEISEKSEIFDDQFSVERPDGSNFTLKIRSTKLEDSAMYFCASSEGGTSYGYTFGSGTRLTVV.